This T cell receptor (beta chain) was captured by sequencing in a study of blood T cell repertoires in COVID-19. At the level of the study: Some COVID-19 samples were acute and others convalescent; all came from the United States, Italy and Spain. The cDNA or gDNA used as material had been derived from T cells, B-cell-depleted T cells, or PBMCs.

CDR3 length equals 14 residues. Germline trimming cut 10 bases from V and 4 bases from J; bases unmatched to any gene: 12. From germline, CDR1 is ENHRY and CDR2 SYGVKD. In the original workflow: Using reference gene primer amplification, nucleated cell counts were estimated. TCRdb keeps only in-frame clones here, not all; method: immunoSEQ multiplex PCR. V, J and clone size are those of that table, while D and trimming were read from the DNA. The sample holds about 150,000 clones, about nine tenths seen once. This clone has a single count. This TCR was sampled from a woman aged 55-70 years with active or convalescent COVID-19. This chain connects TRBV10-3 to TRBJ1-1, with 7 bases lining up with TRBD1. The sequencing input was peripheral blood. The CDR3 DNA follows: TGTGCCACAGAAGAACAGGGGTCGATCACTGAAGCTTTCTTT. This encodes CATEEQGSITEAFF.